This entry features one T cell receptor beta chain sequence. In the original workflow: By means of reference gene primer amplification, nucleated cell counts were estimated. The table came from immunoSEQ multiplex PCR; TCRdb's copy has only in-frame clones and leaves some out. The DNA gave D and trimming, while V, J and clone size come from that table. The sample lists some 52,000 clones, roughly 84% occurring once. These data originate in a study of blood T cell repertoires in COVID-19. On the study more broadly: Donors in the United States, Italy and Spain gave samples during acute or convalescent COVID-19. Nucleic acid was either cDNA or gDNA, and it came from T cells, B-cell-depleted T cells, or PBMCs.

CDR1 SGDLS and CDR2 YYNGEE come from the germline V gene. The CDR3 runs to 13 residues. V lost 3 bases to trimming and J lost 4 bases, with 7 bases between them. The receptor's source is a human donor with active COVID-19. The donor label of this sample is uncertain. Sequencing used peripheral blood. V and J are TRBV9 and TRBJ2-2; perhaps TRBD1 as D (6 bases). In DNA, the CDR3 is TGTGCCAGCAGCGCCAGGGGCACCGGGGAGCTGTTTTTT. Amino acids: CASSARGTGELFF. The complete variable domain, with remaining parts taken from reference TRBV9 and TRBJ2-2, reads DSGVTQTPKHLITATGQRVTLRCSPRSGDLSVYWYQQSLDQGLQFLIQYYNGEERAKGNILERFSAQQFPDLHSELNLSSLELGDSALYFCASSARGTGELFFGEGSRLTVL.